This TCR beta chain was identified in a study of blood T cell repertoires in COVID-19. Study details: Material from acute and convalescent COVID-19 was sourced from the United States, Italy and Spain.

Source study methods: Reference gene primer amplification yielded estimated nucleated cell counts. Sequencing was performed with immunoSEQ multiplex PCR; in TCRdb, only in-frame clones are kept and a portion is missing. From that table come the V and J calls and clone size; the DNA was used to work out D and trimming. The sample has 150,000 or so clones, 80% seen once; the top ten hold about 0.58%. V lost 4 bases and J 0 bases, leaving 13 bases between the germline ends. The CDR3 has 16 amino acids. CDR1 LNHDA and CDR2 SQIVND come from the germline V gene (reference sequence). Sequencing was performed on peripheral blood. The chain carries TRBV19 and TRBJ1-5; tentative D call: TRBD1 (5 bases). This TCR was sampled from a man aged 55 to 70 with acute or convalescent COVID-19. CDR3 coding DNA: TGTGCCAGTAGTAGGGGGGGGGTAATTAGCAATCAGCCCCAGCATTTT. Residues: CASSRGGVISNQPQHF.